The rows below give T cell receptor beta chains drawn from one sample of a study of Graves' ophthalmopathy and Graves' hyperthyroidism. MiXCR, applied by TCRdb to the multiplex PCR reads, yields one record per CDR3 protein. The sample has about 740,000 distinct CDR3 sequences, around 40% seen once. Sequencing was performed on peripheral blood. Source of these receptors: an adult man with Graves' ophthalmopathy. CDR3s include the opening cysteine and the closing phenylalanine or tryptophan. A D gene is named only where the DNA matches it firmly. Clone size is stated in some rows and not others, as once, few, many or a class when expanded.

TRBV29-1	TRBJ2-7	NA	NA	CSRGQPYEQYF	TGCAGTCGTGGACAGCCATACGAGCAGTACTTC
TRBV4-1	TRBJ2-5	NA	TRBD1	CASSQDRTGTWETQYF	TGCGCCAGCAGCCAAGATAGGACAGGGACTTGGGAGACCCAGTACTTC
TRBV10-3	TRBJ2-6	NA	NA	CAISINRGGGNVLTF	TGTGCCATCAGCATCAACAGGGGAGGGGGGAACGTCCTGACTTTC
TRBV7-9	TRBJ2-3	NA	NA	CASSQDRDTQYF	TGTGCCAGCAGCCAAGACCGAGATACGCAGTATTTT
TRBV7-2	TRBJ1-6	few	NA	CASSQARNGNSPLHF	TGCGCCAGCAGCCAAGCAAGGAACGGTAATTCACCCCTCCACTTT
TRBV24-1	TRBJ1-5	few	NA	CASSASRVSNQPQHF	TGTGCCAGCAGTGCGAGTAGGGTCAGCAATCAGCCCCAGCATTTT
TRBV29-1	TRBJ1-5	few	NA	CSVGGNQPQHF	TGCAGCGTAGGGGGTAATCAGCCCCAGCATTTT
TRBV7-2	TRBJ2-7	NA	NA	CASSNYDRSSRYEQYF	TGTGCCAGCAGCAACTATGACAGGTCGAGCCGCTACGAGCAGTACTTC
TRBV20-1	TRBJ2-5	few	TRBD2	CSAGRLAGRETQYF	TGCAGTGCTGGAAGACTAGCGGGACGGGAGACCCAGTACTTC
TRBV11-3	TRBJ2-7	few	TRBD1	CASSKTGNNHEQYF	TGTGCCAGCAGCAAGACAGGGAATAACCACGAGCAGTACTTC